Shown below are 9 T cell receptor beta chains from a single sample sequenced in a study of blood T cell repertoires in COVID-19. Libraries were prepared by immunoSEQ multiplex PCR; TCRdb keeps only in-frame clonotypes and omits some of them. The repertoire holds 310,000 or so clones, with 87% as singletons. The source material was peripheral blood. The receptors were gathered from a man aged 45-65 years with active or convalescent COVID-19.

This chain connects TRBV2 to TRBJ2-7, with TRBD2 matching over 7 bases. The germline CDR1 and CDR2 sequences are SNHLY and FYNNEI. There are 13 residues in the CDR3. Trimming removed 5 bases from V and 0 bases from J; junction bases left unmatched: 1. CDR3 nucleotide sequence: TGTGCCAGCAGTAGCGGGGTCTCCTACGAGCAGTACTTC. Residues: CASSSGVSYEQYF.

V is TRBV5-1 and J is TRBJ1-3; D is possibly TRBD1 (5 bases). Trimming took 4 bases from V and 0 from J, leaving 11 bases between them. This CDR3 comprises 15 residues. The germline CDR1 and CDR2 sequences are SGHRS and YFSETQ. The CDR3 loop is CASSPDTSSGNTIYF. The CDR3 DNA reads as TGCGCCAGCAGCCCGGACACGAGCTCTGGAAACACCATATATTTT.

This clone was observed a few times. The chain has TRBV7-9 and TRBJ1-1; possibly TRBD1 for D (6 bases). CDR1 is SEHNR, CDR2 FQNEAQ, per germline (reference sequence). CDR3 length equals 15 residues. V lost 3 bases and J 1 base, leaving 12 bases between the germline ends. The DNA for the CDR3 is TGTGCCAGCAGCTTTAGGGACACGAAGAACACTGAAGCTTTCTTT. Translation gives CASSFRDTKNTEAFF.

The chain carries TRBV14 and TRBJ1-1; D remains unclear. V lost 0 bases, J lost 4 bases, and 9 bases lay in between. Germline lookup yields CDR1 SGHDN and CDR2 FVKESK. The CDR3 loop spans 14 amino acids. CDR3 amino acids: CASSQEWGGTEAFF. DNA of the CDR3: TGTGCCAGCAGCCAAGAGTGGGGAGGCACTGAAGCTTTCTTT.

The V call is TRBV28, the J call TRBJ1-4; possibly TRBD1 for D (6 bases). CDR3 size: 15 residues. The ends were cut back, 5 bases at V and 3 bases at J, with 13 bases in the middle. Germline assignment: CDR1 MDHEN and CDR2 SYDVKM. The CDR3 loop reads CASSLVTGANEKLFF. The CDR3 DNA reads as TGTGCCAGCAGTCTGGTGACAGGAGCTAATGAAAAACTGTTTTTT.

The chain employs TRBV4-1 and TRBJ2-5, with TRBD1 matching 9 bases. Unmatched junction bases numbered 11, after V lost 4 bases and J lost 5 bases. Germline V gene lookup returns CDR1 MGHRA and CDR2 YSYEKL. This CDR3 has 16 residues. CDR3 coding DNA: TGCGCCAGCAGCCTCGGACAGGGGAGGGTTTCGGAGACCCAGTACTTC. The encoded protein is CASSLGQGRVSETQYF.

The chain links TRBV9 to TRBJ2-3; 7 bases match TRBD1. Germline values: CDR1 SGDLS, CDR2 YYNGEE. J lost 0 bases, V lost 4 bases, and 5 bases had no gene match. There are 15 residues in the CDR3. CDR3 sequence: CASSPRTGSTDTQYF. In DNA, the CDR3 is TGTGCCAGCAGCCCCCGGACAGGCAGCACAGATACGCAGTATTTT.

The chain joins TRBV3-1 (or the pseudogene TRBV3-2) to TRBJ1-4, with TRBD1 as a possible D gene (5 bases). CDR1 is LGHDT, CDR2 YNNKEL, per germline (reference sequence). This CDR3 region has 15 residues. V lost 5 bases to trimming and J lost 4 bases, with 14 bases between them. This CDR3 reads CASSDPGLSNEKLFF. The CDR3 DNA reads TGTGCCAGCAGCGACCCGGGACTGAGTAATGAAAAACTGTTTTTT.

The rearrangement links TRBV18 to TRBJ1-3; 7 nucleotides agree with TRBD1. CDR3 length: 15 residues. The germline V gene has CDR1 KGHSH and CDR2 LQKENI. V was clipped by 1 base and J by 4 bases; unmatched bases: 4. CDR3 protein: CASSPLQGDGNTIYF. The CDR3 nucleotides are TGTGCCAGCTCACCACTTCAGGGGGACGGAAACACCATATATTTT.